This is a list of T cell receptor beta chains from one sample in a study of HIV-infected children after antiretroviral therapy interruption. TCRdb used MiXCR to reprocess the 3' RACE reads, holding one entry per CDR3 protein. The table has fewer than 7,500 distinct CDR3 sequences, approximately 16% seen once. This sample comprised CD45RO+ CD8+ T cells from PBMCs, pooled from several time points, obtained from a donor given antiretroviral therapy, either interrupted or continuous. All receptors come from a pool of human donors with HIV. The conserved cysteine and the conserved F or W are not part of the CDR3 here. The order of the fields is V gene, J gene, CDR3 protein.

v_call: TRBV23-1
j_call: TRBJ1-2
cdr3_aa: ASSLSNSKYYGYT

v_call: TRBV5-1
j_call: TRBJ2-7
cdr3_aa: ASSFSGYEQY

v_call: TRBV12-3/TRBV12-4
j_call: TRBJ2-4
cdr3_aa: ASSYRGGNIQY

v_call: TRBV12-3/TRBV12-4
j_call: TRBJ2-7
cdr3_aa: ASSLGAGRMYEQY

v_call: TRBV28
j_call: TRBJ2-7
cdr3_aa: ASTRQGSHYEQY

v_call: TRBV7-9
j_call: TRBJ2-7
cdr3_aa: ASSLVKGTYEQY

v_call: TRBV5-1
j_call: TRBJ1-1
cdr3_aa: ASSWTDNTEASF

v_call: TRBV7-2
j_call: TRBJ2-1
cdr3_aa: ASRIGGSGIYNEQF

v_call: TRBV29-1
j_call: TRBJ2-7
cdr3_aa: SVIGRNSYEQY

v_call: TRBV12-3/TRBV12-4
j_call: TRBJ2-7
cdr3_aa: ASSQTGGLASGRAGEQY

v_call: TRBV15
j_call: TRBJ1-1
cdr3_aa: ATSMEDRIHTEAF

v_call: TRBV5-1
j_call: TRBJ2-3
cdr3_aa: ASRQTRDLMADTQY

v_call: TRBV6-5
j_call: TRBJ1-2
cdr3_aa: ASGGARGYT

v_call: TRBV12-3/TRBV12-4
j_call: TRBJ2-7
cdr3_aa: ASTPGLAGAREQY

v_call: TRBV29-1
j_call: TRBJ2-3
cdr3_aa: SVAGKATDTQY